Described below is a single T cell receptor beta chain sequence and its context. Its antigen remains unidentified. These data are taken from a study of T cells expressing NK-cell markers. Study-wide points: Top CD8+ clonotypes included the dominant CD3+CD56+NKG2C+ clonotypes in roughly 6 donors.

Synthesis of TCR beta cDNA relied on 5'RACE template switching carrying UMIs. TCRdb re-called the 5' RACE reads and gives one entry per CDR3 protein, without DNA. This sample's table has 200,000 to 300,000 distinct CDR3 sequences. Germline CDR1 MNHEY, CDR2 SMNVEV (reference sequence). The CDR3 consists of 15 residues. This receptor was taken from a man younger than 35 in good health. Material for sequencing was blood T cells: a sorted CD56 or NKG2C T cell subset, CD4+ or CD8+ T cells, or bulk PBMC T cells (not recorded which). V usage is TRBV27 and J usage is TRBJ2-3; TCRdb's D call, TRBD2, is unchecked because there is no DNA. The CDR3 loop is CASMSSGGPTDTQYF.